The clone carrying this T cell receptor (beta chain) was detected only once. The antigen remains undetermined. This record belongs to a study of shared clonotypes between healthy human individuals. Study-wide results and caveats: A limitation of the genetic and exposure-history diversity represented arose from few donors.

It was at deep level that the assay was run. Data came from immunoSEQ multiplex PCR; TCRdb stores just in-frame clones and leaves some out. The sample contains about 2.4 million clones, roughly 93% of which appear only once. Partitioning of CD4+ cells yielded a CD45RA+ naive subset and a CD45RA-negative memory subset. This TCR was recovered from a man aged 18 to 30 in good health. Some clones in this sample may be carry-over from other donors' samples. Sequencing was carried out using naive CD4+ T cells from PBMCs. Subset of the sample: CD45RA+ positively selected.

In DNA form, the CDR3 reads TGTGCCAGCAGGGGAGGAGAGGGCTACACCTTC. This gives the protein CASRGGEGYTF. The chain combines TRBV6-1 with TRBJ1-2; D not resolved. V lost 6 bases and J lost 8, with 10 bases in between. The CDR3 loop spans 11 amino acids. The germline V gene has CDR1 MNHNS and CDR2 SASEGT.